These 10 T cell receptor beta chains were sequenced from one sample in a study of CD8+ T cells in alopecia areata. After isolation, RNA underwent reverse transcription to generate cDNA as the sequencing template. Produced via immunoSEQ multiplex PCR; TCRdb's table is partial and in-frame only. The sample holds under 350,000 clones, roughly 50% seen once. Indicated treatment: oral pan-JAK inhibitor, 5-10 mg twice daily. The sequences come from CD4+ T cells sorted from blood, collected at week 24, from a patient treated with tofacitinib. These receptors originate from a human donor with alopecia areata.

This clone was seen only a few times. The chain has TRBV7-8 and TRBJ2-1; 7 bases map to TRBD1. The junction had 9 bases not matched to a gene; V was cut back by 4 bases and J by 6 bases. In germline, CDR1 is SGHVS, CDR2 FQNEAQ. The CDR3 length is 15 residues. DNA for the CDR3: TGTGCCAGCAGCTCCCCCAGGGGGAAGAGCAATGAGCAGTTCTTC. Translating gives CASSSPRGKSNEQFF.

The rearrangement links TRBV18 to TRBJ2-7, with TRBD1 identical over 7 bases. The germline gives CDR1 KGHSH, CDR2 LQKENI. The V and J ends lost 4 bases and 7 bases, in that order; junction bases with no gene match: 10. CDR3 length: 14 amino acids. CDR3: CASSLAGTVKEQYF. The CDR3 bases are TGTGCCAGCTCACTGGCCGGGACAGTGAAGGAGCAGTACTTC.

J is TRBJ2-3 and V is TRBV5-1; D is uncertain. Germline V gene lookup returns CDR1 SGHRS and CDR2 YFSETQ. V was cut by 4 bases and J by 2 bases, with 5 bases left in between. This CDR3 is 12 amino acids long. The CDR3: CASSPPTDTQYF. The CDR3, as DNA: TGCGCCAGCAGCCCGCCCACAGATACGCAGTATTTT.

This chain links TRBV7-9 with TRBJ1-2; possible D gene TRBD1, 5 bases. Trimming pared 5 bases from V and 6 bases from J, leaving 22 bases between. The CDR3 loop spans 16 amino acids. Looked up from germline, CDR1 is SEHNR and CDR2 is FQNEAQ (reference sequence). Here the CDR3 DNA reads TGTGCCAGCAGCCCGAGGGACGAGGGCACGTTCGATGGCTACACCTTC. Translated: CASSPRDEGTFDGYTF.

The chain joins TRBV30 to TRBJ2-7; the match to TRBD2 covers 11 bases. V dropped 1 base and J dropped 3; count of bases not matched to a gene: 5. CDR3 size: 15 residues. Looked up from germline, CDR1 is GTSNPN and CDR2 is SVGIG (reference sequence). The CDR3 region is CAWSGTGTSGYEQYF. The CDR3 nucleotides read TGTGCCTGGAGTGGCACCGGGACTAGCGGCTACGAGCAGTACTTC.

This clone was found a few times. The chain links TRBV11-2 to TRBJ1-6; D perhaps matches TRBD1 (6 bases). From germline, CDR1 is SGHAT and CDR2 FQNNGV. This CDR3 spans 14 amino acids. The V gene lost 3 bases and the J gene lost 7 bases, with 10 bases spanning the gap. The CDR3, as DNA: TGTGCCAGCAGCTTGCCAGGGGCGAATTCACCCCTCCACTTT. Its translation: CASSLPGANSPLHF.

The chain recombines TRBV30 with TRBJ1-5; 10 nucleotides agree with TRBD1. The length of the CDR3 is 17 residues. The J segment lost 5 bases and the V segment lost 0 bases, leaving 10 bases of the junction unmatched. Germline V lookup: CDR1 GTSNPN, CDR2 SVGIG (reference sequence). CDR3 sequence reads: CAWSVGTGAQMDQPQHF. In nucleotides, the CDR3 is TGTGCCTGGAGTGTAGGGACAGGGGCCCAAATGGATCAGCCCCAGCATTTT.

The J gene is TRBJ2-1, the V gene TRBV7-2; D is uncertain. The CDR3 has 13 residues. CDR1 and CDR2 from the germline V gene are SGHTA and FQGNSA. Trimming removed 3 bases at V and 4 bases at J, with 7 bases between. CDR3 residues: CASSFSLYNEQFF. The CDR3 coding sequence is TGTGCCAGCAGCTTTTCCCTATACAATGAGCAGTTCTTC.

The chain couples TRBV30 to TRBJ2-5, with 7 bases lining up with TRBD2. The length of the CDR3 is 13 residues. The V and J ends lost 3 bases and 1 base, in that order; junction bases with no gene match: 2. The V gene's germline CDR1 is GTSNPN and CDR2 SVGIG (reference sequence). CDR3 loop: CAWSRLAQETQYF. CDR3 nucleotide sequence: TGTGCCTGGAGCAGACTAGCCCAAGAGACCCAGTACTTC.

This chain links TRBV6-5 with TRBJ2-3; tentative D call: TRBD2 (6 bases). The germline V gene encodes CDR1 MNHEY and CDR2 SVGAGI. The V end was cut by 10 bases, the J end by 3 bases, with 14 bases between. CDR3 length equals 13 residues. The CDR3 here is CATSERATDTQYF. CDR3 DNA: TGTGCCACCTCGGAGCGGGCAACAGATACGCAGTATTTT.